The rows below give T cell receptor beta chains drawn from one sample of a study of blood T cell repertoires in COVID-19. TCRdb's copy holds only in-frame clones and misses some; the assay was immunoSEQ multiplex PCR. The repertoire holds 160,000 or so clones, with over 70% as singletons. Specimen: peripheral blood. The receptors were gathered from a man in his 60s with acute or convalescent COVID-19. Each CDR3 is given with its conserved first and last residue. D genes are given only for firm matches.

J,V,D,CDR3
TRBJ2-1,TRBV24-1,-,CATSKTGTSNEQFF
TRBJ2-7,TRBV12-3/TRBV12-4,TRBD1,CASSSRQGREQYF
TRBJ1-2,TRBV19,TRBD1,CASSQDRVGYTF
TRBJ2-3,TRBV2,TRBD1,CASMRTGVVTDTQYF
TRBJ2-1,TRBV2,-,CASKFSQGSDNEQFF
TRBJ1-5,TRBV19,TRBD1,CASKRQGNGNQPQHF
TRBJ2-1,TRBV28,TRBD2,CASIGGTSGYNEQFF
TRBJ1-2,TRBV11-2,TRBD1,CASSPGQGAGYGYTF
TRBJ2-1,TRBV28,TRBD2,CASSLESGRNEQFF
TRBJ2-1,TRBV19,TRBD2,CASRPAIAGGYNEQFF
TRBJ2-7,TRBV19,TRBD2,CASSMRGGGSYEQYF
TRBJ1-4,TRBV3-1/TRBV3-2,TRBD1,CASSRAYRGINEKLFF
TRBJ2-1,TRBV6-4,-,CASSDSPYGTEQFF
TRBJ2-7,TRBV2,TRBD2,CASRVLTGTSGRAVDEQYF
TRBJ2-3,TRBV4-2,TRBD2,CASSQDPYVSGSVLDTQYF
TRBJ1-5,TRBV15,-,CATSNRGQPQHF
TRBJ1-1,TRBV4-2,TRBD1,CASSQAALTGTEAFF
TRBJ2-7,TRBV3-1/TRBV3-2,TRBD1,CASSQYRQGEQYF
TRBJ2-1,TRBV16,TRBD2,CASSLGLAGAYNEQFF
TRBJ2-6,TRBV29-1,-,CSVEGGRRGANVLTF
TRBJ2-5,TRBV4-3,-,CASSQEAVGLADQETQYF
TRBJ1-3,TRBV7-2,-,CASSSRGLSSGNTIYF
TRBJ2-7,TRBV4-3,-,CASSQDPPPRAYEQYF
TRBJ2-7,TRBV28,-,CASSLGGASSSYEQYF
TRBJ2-1,TRBV5-1,TRBD2,CASSSPGLAANEQFF
TRBJ2-7,TRBV11-2,-,CASSYIYRASYEQYF
TRBJ2-5,TRBV9,TRBD2,CASSAGTSGGYQETQYF
TRBJ2-7,TRBV2,-,CASSEALQVTYEQYF
TRBJ2-3,TRBV10-3,TRBD2,CAISQRLAGGPTDTQYF
TRBJ2-1,TRBV20-1,-,CSASGFNEQFF
TRBJ1-2,TRBV4-1,TRBD1,CASSQTTTGANYGYTF